The entry that follows covers one TCR beta chain sequence. Its specificity is not known. The germline gives CDR1 SNHLY, CDR2 FYNNEI. The length of the CDR3 is 15 residues. This specimen belongs to a study of CXCR3-negative and CXCR3-positive naive CD8 T cells. Study-wide results and caveats: For CXCR3-positive naive cells, TRB CDR3s were more hydrophobic than those of CXCR3-negative naive cells.

Through 5' RACE with UMI labels, the TRB cDNA libraries were prepared. From the 5' RACE reads, TCRdb lists one entry per CDR3 protein and no DNA. In all, the sample yields fewer than 50,000 distinct CDR3 sequences. The receptor was isolated from a human donor in good health. Some clones in this sample may be carry-over from other donors' samples. The specimen sequenced was naive CXCR3- CD8+ T cells from blood. Subset here: CD45RO-CCR7+CD27+CD95- naive CD8+ T cells lacking CXCR3 (TNR3-). The genes are TRBV2 and TRBJ2-3; with no DNA, the TCRdb D assignment of TRBD1 cannot be verified. The CDR3 loop reads CASSLAGGPTDTQYF.